The 15 T cell receptor beta chains presented below share a single source sample, sequenced in a study of PD-1 blockade in mismatch repair-deficient tumors. Using immunoSEQ multiplex PCR, the repertoire was profiled, and TCRdb retains in-frame clones only, with some absent. The repertoire holds some 110,000 clones, with 60% to 85% as singletons. This specimen was peripheral blood, taken approximately 60 weeks after starting pembrolizumab. These receptors originate from an adult with mismatch repair-deficient cancer.

The genes are TRBV27 and TRBJ2-3; 12 positions match TRBD2. The CDR3 contains 16 residues. The V and J ends lost 5 bases and 2 bases, in that order; junction bases with no gene match: 5. Per germline, CDR1 MNHEY and CDR2 SMNVEV (reference sequence). The CDR3 loop is CASSGLAGLNTDTQYF. As DNA, the CDR3 is TGTGCCAGCAGTGGACTAGCGGGGCTTAACACAGATACGCAGTATTTT.

As concerns this clone: Mismatch with germline at one junction end may stem from a read error. This CDR3 is CASSKGLLFRVDF. The CDR3 region has the DNA TGTGCCAGCAGCAAGGGACTTCTCTTTAGAGTGGACTTC. The gene calls are TRBV5-8 and TRBJ2-7; perhaps TRBD2 as D (6 bases). The CDR3 is 13 residues long. Germline V gene data show CDR1 as SGHTS and CDR2 as YDEGEE. Full variable domain (remainder filled in from reference TRBV5-8 and TRBJ2-7): EAGVTQSPTHLIKTRGQQATLRCSPISGHTSVYWYQQALGLGLQFLLWYDEGEERNRGNFPPRFSGRQFPNYSSELNVNALELEDSALYLCASSKGLLFRVDFGPGTRLTVT.

The chain combines TRBV4-1 with TRBJ2-7; no reliable D call. V was pared by 0 bases and J by 4 bases, with 16 bases between. The germline V gene has CDR1 MGHRA and CDR2 YSYEKL. The CDR3 spans 16 residues. The DNA of the CDR3 is TGCGCCAGCAGCCAAGATCCGCTAACCCGCGATTACGAGCAGTACTTC. Protein sequence: CASSQDPLTRDYEQYF.

The chain links TRBV7-3 to TRBJ2-1, with 10 bases aligning to TRBD2. The CDR3 contains 16 residues. After removal of 5 bases from V and 12 bases from J, the junction contained 16 bases not matched to a gene. CDR1 is SGHTA, CDR2 FQGTGA, per germline. The CDR3 coding sequence is TGTGCCAGCAGCCTCTCACCCCTAGCGGGAGTAGGAGGGCAGTTCTTC. Translating it yields CASSLSPLAGVGGQFF.

The chain has TRBV27 and TRBJ2-7; D is ambiguous. In germline, CDR1 is MNHEY, CDR2 SMNVEV (reference sequence). The CDR3 contains 14 residues. V shed 5 bases and J shed 3 bases, with 14 bases lying between them. Written as DNA, the CDR3 is TGTGCCAGCAGTCAATACCGGGCCAACTACGAGCAGTACTTC. Translated, it gives CASSQYRANYEQYF.

The V and J genes are TRBV7-2 and TRBJ2-5; the D gene is possibly TRBD2 (6 bases). Per the germline V gene, CDR1 is SGHTA and CDR2 is FQGNSA. V was cut by 5 bases and J by 0 bases, with 10 bases left in between. CDR3 size: 14 residues. The CDR3 DNA sequence: TGTGCCAGCAGCGGCGGGATGTACCAAGAGACCCAGTACTTC. Translated: CASSGGMYQETQYF.

The CDR3 nucleotides read TGTGCCAGCAGCGTCAACAATGAGCAGTTCTTC. This encodes CASSVNNEQFF. The rearrangement links TRBV7-6 to TRBJ2-1; D is uncertain. The germline V gene has CDR1 SGHVS and CDR2 FNYEAQ. This CDR3 has 11 residues. Trimming stripped 5 bases from V and 5 bases from J, with 4 bases between.

This chain uses TRBV11-2 with TRBJ2-7; D might be TRBD2 (6 bases). CDR3 length equals 18 residues. The germline V and J ends were trimmed by 2 bases and 0 bases, with 20 bases remaining between them. CDR1 and CDR2 from the germline V gene are SGHAT and FQNNGV. CDR3 residues: CASSLLRTVGGNSYEQYF. As DNA, the CDR3 is TGTGCCAGCAGCTTATTACGTACGGTAGGCGGGAACTCCTACGAGCAGTACTTC.

The chain uses TRBV6-6 and TRBJ2-5; 8 bases are a match to TRBD2. Near its end, the DNA agrees better with TRBJ2-7, so the J call may be wrong. Per the germline V gene, CDR1 is MNHNY and CDR2 is SVGAGI (reference sequence). This CDR3 spans 14 amino acids. The CDR3 region is CASSSGSGTYEQYF. The CDR3, as DNA: TGTGCCAGCAGTTCGGGTAGCGGGACGTACGAGCAGTACTTC.

This clone occurred once. The chain carries TRBV6-6 and TRBJ2-3, with TRBD1 as a possible D gene (6 bases). This CDR3 region has 13 residues. V lost 5 bases and J lost 3, with 9 bases in between. The germline gives CDR1 MNHNY, CDR2 SVGAGI (reference sequence). This chain's CDR3 is CASSGTWTDTQYF. The CDR3 bases are TGTGCCAGCAGTGGGACATGGACAGATACGCAGTATTTT.

J is TRBJ2-2 and V is TRBV7-2; 7 positions agree with TRBD2. J was trimmed by 3 bases and V by 5 bases; bases with no gene match: 6. The CDR3 consists of 15 residues. The germline V gene has CDR1 SGHTA and CDR2 FQGNSA. The CDR3 region has the DNA TGTGCCAGCAGCCGAAGACTAGCCGACACCGGGGAGCTGTTTTTT. This codes for CASSRRLADTGELFF.

The chain joins TRBV6-1 to TRBJ2-3, with 14 positions matching TRBD2. The CDR3 covers 16 residues. CDR1 MNHNS and CDR2 SASEGT come from the germline V gene. After removal of 4 bases from V and 4 bases from J, the junction contained 4 bases not matched to a gene. This chain's CDR3 is CASSVGTSGSSDTQYF. CDR3 nucleotides: TGTGCCAGCAGTGTTGGGACTAGCGGGAGCTCAGATACGCAGTATTTT.

The CDR3 reads CASSLVGEGLNEQYF. CDR3 nucleotides: TGTGCCAGCAGCTTAGTGGGGGAGGGCCTCAACGAGCAGTACTTC. V usage is TRBV13 and J usage is TRBJ2-7; 7 nucleotides match TRBD2. Germline CDR1 PRHDT, CDR2 FYEKMQ (reference sequence). The CDR3 extends over 15 amino acids. The J segment lost 5 bases and the V segment lost 1 base, leaving 8 bases of the junction unmatched.

The J gene is TRBJ1-1, the V gene TRBV6-1; 10 nucleotides align to TRBD1. CDR1 is MNHNS, CDR2 SASEGT, per germline. V lost 7 bases, J lost 7 bases, and 12 bases stayed unmatched. The CDR3 is made up of 15 amino acids. The CDR3 protein is CASTPSDRGRNEAFF. In nucleotides, the CDR3 is TGTGCCAGCACTCCAAGTGACAGGGGGCGAAATGAAGCTTTCTTT.

The rearrangement joins TRBV30 to TRBJ2-3; a possible D gene is TRBD2 (6 bases). The CDR3 loop spans 13 amino acids. V was clipped by 2 bases and J by 8 bases, with 14 bases between them. Germline V gives CDR1 GTSNPN, CDR2 SVGIG (reference sequence). In nucleotides, the CDR3 is TGTGCCTGGAGTCGACGGGAGAGGGGTACGCAGTATTTT. Its protein product is CAWSRRERGTQYF.